Shown below are 6 T cell receptor beta chains from a single sample sequenced in a study of blood T cell repertoires in COVID-19. This table comes from immunoSEQ multiplex PCR, and its TCRdb copy is limited to in-frame clones, with some not included. The profile shows some 410,000 clones, roughly 88% of them singletons. Sequencing used PBMCs or T cells enriched from blood (not recorded which). The source is a woman aged 30 to 39 with acute COVID-19.

The V and J genes are TRBV5-6 and TRBJ2-7, with 10 bases identical to TRBD2. CDR3 length equals 16 residues. Per the germline V gene, CDR1 is SGHDT and CDR2 is YYEEEE. Trimming cost V 2 bases and J 6 bases; bases outside gene matches: 11. Written as DNA, the CDR3 is TGTGCCAGCAGCTTAGAGCGGGGGGGAGTTCTTCGCGAGCAGTACTTC. It specifies CASSLERGGVLREQYF.

The chain combines TRBV3-1 (or the pseudogene TRBV3-2) with TRBJ1-1; 8 bases agree with TRBD1. The V and J ends lost 1 base and 3 bases, in that order; junction bases with no gene match: 4. Germline V lookup: CDR1 LGHDT, CDR2 YNNKEL (reference sequence). The CDR3 spans 15 residues. The DNA for the CDR3 is TGTGCCAGCAGCCAAGGACAGGGGTTGTACACTGAAGCTTTCTTT. Translating it yields CASSQGQGLYTEAFF.

The chain has TRBV3-1 (or the pseudogene TRBV3-2) and TRBJ1-4, with D perhaps matching TRBD1 (6 bases). The ends were cut back, 4 bases at V and 1 base at J, with 13 bases in the middle. Germline assignment: CDR1 LGHDT and CDR2 YNNKEL (reference sequence). The CDR3 sequence is 16 residues long. CDR3 protein: CASSLQSTGTNEKLFF. The CDR3 DNA sequence: TGTGCCAGCAGCCTCCAATCGACAGGAACTAATGAAAAACTGTTTTTT.

The rearrangement links TRBV9 to TRBJ1-1, with TRBD1 matching over 12 bases. Germline loops: CDR1 SGDLS, CDR2 YYNGEE. The CDR3 extends over 18 amino acids. Trimming at V came to 2 bases and at J to 1 base, leaving 9 bases not matched to a gene. This chain's CDR3 is CASSVRDRGQSRNTEAFF. CDR3 DNA: TGTGCCAGCAGCGTCCGGGACAGGGGGCAATCGAGGAACACTGAAGCTTTCTTT. Full variable domain (rest looked up from reference TRBV9 and TRBJ1-1): DSGVTQTPKHLITATGQRVTLRCSPRSGDLSVYWYQQSLDQGLQFLIQYYNGEERAKGNILERFSAQQFPDLHSELNLSSLELGDSALYFCASSVRDRGQSRNTEAFFGQGTRLTVV.

The chain recombines TRBV6-2 or TRBV6-3 with TRBJ2-7; TRBD1 aligns across 7 bases. This CDR3 has 14 residues. J gave up 5 bases and V 5 bases, and 9 bases lay outside the gene matches. Germline V CDR1 and CDR2: MNHEY, SVGEGT. The CDR3 protein is CASSEGQKTNEQYF. The CDR3 DNA sequence: TGTGCCAGCAGTGAGGGACAGAAAACCAACGAGCAGTACTTC.

V is TRBV27 and J is TRBJ2-1, with TRBD2 matching over 10 bases. Germline lookup yields CDR1 MNHEY and CDR2 SMNVEV (reference sequence). J was trimmed by 3 bases and V by 7 bases; bases with no gene match: 3. This CDR3 contains 14 residues. The CDR3: CASTERGGYNEQFF. The DNA for the CDR3 is TGTGCCAGCACCGAGCGGGGGGGCTACAATGAGCAGTTCTTC.